This is a list of T cell receptor beta chains from one sample in a study of monozygotic twins with cystic fibrosis. Here immunoSEQ multiplex PCR was the method, and the copy in TCRdb shows in-frame clones only, minus some. The sample has approximately 34,000 clones; 84% are singletons. Source material: blood. The receptor set was obtained from a girl aged 2 to 10 with cystic fibrosis. The CDR3 runs from the conserved cysteine through the conserved F or W. D genes are given only for firm matches. Where a row states a size, it is once, few, many or the class of an expanded clone; other rows omit it.

j_call | v_call | d_call | clone_size | cdr3_aa | cdr3_nt
TRBJ2-3 | TRBV5-4 | - | - | CASSPGTASTDTQYF | TGTGCCAGCAGCCCTGGGACGGCTAGCACAGATACGCAGTATTTT
TRBJ1-2 | TRBV4-3 | - | - | CASSQDLAGAGYGYTF | TGCGCCAGCAGCCAAGATCTGGCCGGGGCGGGCTATGGCTACACCTTC
TRBJ1-1 | TRBV18 | - | - | CASSPTAKRTVENTEAFF | TGTGCCAGCTCACCGACAGCAAAAAGGACAGTTGAGAACACTGAAGCTTTCTTT
TRBJ2-6 | TRBV4-2 | - | - | CASSQPTVSGANVLTF | TGTGCCAGCAGCCAGCCCACGGTCTCTGGGGCCAACGTCCTGACTTTC
TRBJ2-1 | TRBV5-1 | TRBD1 | - | CASSLAGTGGYNEQFF | TGCGCCAGCAGCTTGGCCGGGACAGGGGGCTACAATGAGCAGTTCTTC
TRBJ2-7 | TRBV10-3 | TRBD1 | - | CAISHQGANGEQYF | TGTGCCATCAGTCACCAGGGGGCAAACGGTGAGCAGTACTTC
TRBJ1-2 | TRBV18 | - | - | CASSPPAQVGYGYTF | TGTGCCAGCTCACCACCGGCACAAGTAGGCTATGGCTACACCTTC
TRBJ1-1 | TRBV5-1 | - | - | CASSPGTVNTEAFF | TGCGCCAGCAGCCCGGGGACGGTGAACACTGAAGCTTTCTTT
TRBJ1-2 | TRBV7-9 | - | - | CASSLYGYTF | TGTGCCAGCAGCCTATACGGCTACACCTTC
TRBJ1-4 | TRBV4-2 | - | few | CASSQALSALGGKLFF | TGTGCCAGCAGCCAAGCCCTGTCGGCACTGGGTGGGAAACTGTTTTTT
TRBJ2-7 | TRBV18 | - | - | CASSPPSGYEQYF | TGTGCCAGCTCACCACCGTCAGGTTACGAGCAGTACTTC
TRBJ1-2 | TRBV6-5 | TRBD1 | - | CASRRQGYGYTF | TGTGCCAGCAGGCGACAGGGCTATGGCTACACCTTC
TRBJ1-2 | TRBV25-1 | - | few | CASRGPGAGLYGYTF | TGTGCCAGCAGGGGCCCAGGGGCTGGGTTATATGGCTACACCTTC
TRBJ2-2 | TRBV5-1 | - | - | CASSLVQLSTGELFF | TGCGCCAGCAGCTTGGTACAGCTGTCCACCGGGGAGCTGTTTTTT
TRBJ2-2 | TRBV7-2 | TRBD2 | - | CASSFPTLAGGSTGELFF | TGTGCCAGCAGCTTCCCCACACTAGCGGGGGGTTCGACCGGGGAGCTGTTTTTT
TRBJ1-1 | TRBV18 | - | - | CASSPDSLNTEAFF | TGTGCCAGCTCACCGGACAGCCTGAACACTGAAGCTTTCTTT
TRBJ2-7 | TRBV5-1 | - | - | CASSLPTPSGEQYF | TGCGCCAGCAGCTTGCCGACACCCTCGGGGGAGCAGTACTTC
TRBJ2-5 | TRBV2 | - | - | CASTKYQETQYF | TGTGCCAGCACGAAGTACCAAGAGACCCAGTACTTC
TRBJ1-2 | TRBV14 | TRBD1 | - | CASSLGQGPGYTF | TGTGCCAGCAGCCTAGGACAGGGCCCTGGCTACACCTTC
TRBJ1-6 | TRBV25-1 | - | - | CASSAEPLDSPLHF | TGTGCCAGCAGTGCCGAGCCTCTTGATTCACCCCTCCACTTT
TRBJ1-2 | TRBV30 | - | - | CAWRVTYGYTF | TGTGCCTGGAGAGTAACCTATGGCTACACCTTC
TRBJ2-5 | TRBV5-4 | - | - | CASSSYLGETQYF | TGTGCCAGCAGCTCATACTTGGGGGAGACCCAGTACTTC
TRBJ1-4 | TRBV30 | - | - | CAWTSGPGSEKLFF | TGTGCCTGGACCTCCGGCCCCGGGAGCGAAAAACTGTTTTTT
TRBJ2-1 | TRBV6-5 | - | - | CASSYEGGGEQFF | TGTGCCAGCAGTTACGAGGGGGGGGGTGAGCAGTTCTTC
TRBJ1-1 | TRBV6-6 | - | - | CASSSVEESTEAFF | TGTGCCAGCAGTTCGGTGGAGGAGAGCACTGAAGCTTTCTTT
TRBJ1-2 | TRBV6-1 | - | few | CASSEAIAVYGYTF | TGTGCCAGCAGTGAAGCGATCGCAGTCTATGGCTACACCTTC
TRBJ1-1 | TRBV10-2 | - | - | CASSESGGTTEAFF | TGCGCCAGCAGTGAGTCCGGGGGTACCACTGAAGCTTTCTTT
TRBJ1-1 | TRBV30 | - | - | CAALQQGIDTEAFF | TGTGCCGCACTCCAACAGGGAATAGACACTGAAGCTTTCTTT
TRBJ2-5 | TRBV19 | - | - | CASSRLQETQYF | TGTGCCAGTAGTAGACTCCAAGAGACCCAGTACTTC
TRBJ1-1 | TRBV25-1 | - | - | CASRFAVNTEAFF | TGTGCCAGCAGGTTTGCGGTGAACACTGAAGCTTTCTTT
TRBJ2-1 | TRBV6-6 | TRBD2 | - | CASMERGGTTNNEQFF | TGTGCCAGCATGGAGCGGGGGGGCACTACAAACAATGAGCAGTTCTTC
TRBJ2-5 | TRBV5-1 | TRBD2 | - | CASSLELAGRQETQYF | TGCGCCAGCAGCTTGGAGCTAGCGGGGCGACAAGAGACCCAGTACTTC
TRBJ2-2 | TRBV4-1 | TRBD2 | - | CASSQGGGPGELFF | TGCGCCAGCAGCCAAGGGGGAGGGCCCGGGGAGCTGTTTTTT
TRBJ1-6 | TRBV30 | - | few | CAWRGQNSPLHF | TGTGCCTGGAGGGGGCAGAATTCACCCCTCCACTTT
TRBJ2-7 | TRBV6-6 | - | - | CASSYSNRVPHEQYF | TGTGCCAGCAGTTACTCGAACAGAGTTCCCCACGAGCAGTACTTC
TRBJ2-2 | TRBV29-1 | TRBD1 | - | CSGTGRSTGELFF | TGCAGCGGGACAGGGCGGTCCACCGGGGAGCTGTTTTTT
TRBJ2-1 | TRBV7-9 | - | once | CASSLEVNEQFF | TGTGCCAGCAGCTTAGAAGTTAATGAGCAGTTCTTC
TRBJ2-7 | TRBV5-1 | - | - | CASSLAGINYEQYF | TGCGCCAGCAGCTTGGCCGGGATCAACTACGAGCAGTACTTC
TRBJ2-1 | TRBV9 | TRBD2 | once | CASSVTSGDYNEQFF | TGTGCCAGCAGCGTGACTAGCGGGGATTACAATGAGCAGTTCTTC
TRBJ1-5 | TRBV6-4 | - | few | CATPGAGNNQPQHF | TGTGCCACCCCTGGGGCAGGGAACAATCAGCCCCAGCATTTT
TRBJ2-4 | TRBV19 | - | - | CASKGEKAKNIQYF | TGTGCCAGTAAGGGGGAAAAGGCCAAAAACATTCAGTACTTC
TRBJ2-3 | TRBV5-1 | - | - | CASSLGARGTDTQYF | TGCGCCAGCAGCTTAGGGGCGAGGGGGACAGATACGCAGTATTTT
TRBJ2-7 | TRBV4-2 | TRBD1 | - | CASSQGGQGYEQYF | TGTGCCAGCAGCCAAGGGGGACAGGGCTACGAGCAGTACTTC
TRBJ1-4 | TRBV7-2 | - | once | CASSPDGNNEKLFF | TGTGCCAGCAGCCCTGACGGTAATAATGAAAAACTGTTTTTT
TRBJ2-5 | TRBV6-1 | - | - | CATGHASQETQYF | TGTGCCACGGGACACGCAAGCCAAGAGACCCAGTACTTC
TRBJ2-3 | TRBV9 | - | - | CASSAHLGRNPGTQYF | TGTGCCAGCAGCGCCCATCTCGGGCGGAACCCGGGTACGCAGTATTTT
TRBJ1-3 | TRBV6-5 | - | - | CASSKDRYSGNTIYF | TGTGCCAGCAGTAAAGACAGGTACTCTGGAAACACCATATATTTT
TRBJ2-3 | TRBV4-1 | TRBD2 | - | CASSQDRGGLTDTQYF | TGCGCCAGCAGCCAAGATCGCGGGGGGCTCACAGATACGCAGTATTTT
TRBJ2-2 | TRBV5-1 | TRBD2 | - | CASTEGTRVTGELFF | TGCGCCAGCACCGAGGGGACTAGAGTCACCGGGGAGCTGTTTTTT
TRBJ2-2 | TRBV7-2 | - | few | CASSLEGFRELFF | TGTGCCAGCAGCTTAGAAGGATTCCGGGAGCTGTTTTTT
TRBJ2-7 | TRBV28 | TRBD2 | - | CASTLSGGPTMVQYF | TGTGCCAGCACCCTTTCGGGAGGGCCCACAATGGTGCAGTACTTC
TRBJ2-3 | TRBV2 | TRBD2 | - | CASSVGLVPGADTQYF | TGTGCCAGCAGTGTTGGACTAGTCCCGGGAGCAGATACGCAGTATTTT